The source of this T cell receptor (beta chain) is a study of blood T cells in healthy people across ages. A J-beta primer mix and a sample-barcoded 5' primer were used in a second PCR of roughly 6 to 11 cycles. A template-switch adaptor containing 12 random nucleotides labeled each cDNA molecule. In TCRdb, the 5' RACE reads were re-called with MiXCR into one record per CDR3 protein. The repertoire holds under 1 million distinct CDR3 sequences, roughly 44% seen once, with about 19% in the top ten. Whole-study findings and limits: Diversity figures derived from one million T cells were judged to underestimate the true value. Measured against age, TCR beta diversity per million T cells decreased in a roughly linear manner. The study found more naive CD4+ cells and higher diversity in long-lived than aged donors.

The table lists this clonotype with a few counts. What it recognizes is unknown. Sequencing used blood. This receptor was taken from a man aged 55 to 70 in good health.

The CDR3 DNA reads TGTGCCAGCAGTTACGGGGCCAGGCTGTACTTC. Its protein product is CASSYGARLYF. This chain links TRBV6-2 or TRBV6-3 with TRBJ2-5; D possibly corresponds to TRBD1 (5 bases). Per the germline V gene, CDR1 is MNHEY and CDR2 is SVGEGT. The CDR3 sequence is 11 residues long. Trimming took off 2 bases at V and 13 bases at J, with 11 bases between the two ends.